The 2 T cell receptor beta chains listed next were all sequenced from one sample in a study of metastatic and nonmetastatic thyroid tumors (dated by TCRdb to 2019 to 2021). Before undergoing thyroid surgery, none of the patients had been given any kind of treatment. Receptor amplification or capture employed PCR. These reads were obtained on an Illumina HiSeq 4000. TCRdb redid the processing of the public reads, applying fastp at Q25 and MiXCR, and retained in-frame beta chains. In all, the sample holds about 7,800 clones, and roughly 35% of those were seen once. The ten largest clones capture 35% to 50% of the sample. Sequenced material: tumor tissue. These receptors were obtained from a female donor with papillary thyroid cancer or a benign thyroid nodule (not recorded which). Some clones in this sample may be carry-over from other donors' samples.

This CDR3 is CASSFGSGSVEQYF. DNA of the CDR3: TGCGCCAGCAGCTTTGGGTCAGGTTCTGTCGAGCAGTACTTC. This chain connects TRBV5-1 to TRBJ2-7; D gene uncertain. Per germline, CDR1 SGHRS and CDR2 YFSETQ. The V and J ends lost 2 bases and 6 bases respectively, with 15 bases between them. The CDR3 is 14 amino acids.

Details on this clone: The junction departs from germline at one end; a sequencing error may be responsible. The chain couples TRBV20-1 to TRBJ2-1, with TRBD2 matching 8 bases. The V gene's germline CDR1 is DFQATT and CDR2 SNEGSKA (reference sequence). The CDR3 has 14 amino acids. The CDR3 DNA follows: TGCAGTGCTAGTGCCGGGAGGGCCGATGGAGAGCAGCTCTTC. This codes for CSASAGRADGEQLF.